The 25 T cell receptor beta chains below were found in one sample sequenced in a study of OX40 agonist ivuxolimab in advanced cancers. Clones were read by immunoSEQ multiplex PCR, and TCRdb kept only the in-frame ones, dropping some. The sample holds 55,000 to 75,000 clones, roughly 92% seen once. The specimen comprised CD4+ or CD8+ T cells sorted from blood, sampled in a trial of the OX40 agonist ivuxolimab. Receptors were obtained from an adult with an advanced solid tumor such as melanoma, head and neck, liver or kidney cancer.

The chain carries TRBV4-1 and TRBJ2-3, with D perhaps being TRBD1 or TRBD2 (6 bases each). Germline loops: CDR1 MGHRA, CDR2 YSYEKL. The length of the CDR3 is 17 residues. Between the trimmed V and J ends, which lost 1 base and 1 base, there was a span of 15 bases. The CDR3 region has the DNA TGCGCCAGCAGCCAAGGTGCCGGGGGCGCTGGCACAGATACGCAGTATTTT. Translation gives CASSQGAGGAGTDTQYF.

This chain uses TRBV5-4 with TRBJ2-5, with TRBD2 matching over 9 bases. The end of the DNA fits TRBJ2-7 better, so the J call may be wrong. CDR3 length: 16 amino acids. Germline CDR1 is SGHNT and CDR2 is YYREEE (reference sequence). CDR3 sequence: CASSPEGSGGTYEQYF. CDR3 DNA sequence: TGTGCCAGCAGCCCAGAAGGTAGCGGGGGAACCTACGAGCAGTACTTC.

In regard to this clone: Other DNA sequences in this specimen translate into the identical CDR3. As DNA, the CDR3 is TGTGCCAGCAGCCAAGTGGGGGGTCTAGCGGGGTTACTGCAGTTCTTC. It yields the protein CASSQVGGLAGLLQFF. The chain employs TRBV4-2 and TRBJ2-1; 9 positions match TRBD2. Per germline, CDR1 LGHNA and CDR2 YNFKEQ. Unmatched junction bases numbered 13, after V lost 1 base and J lost 12 bases. This CDR3 is built from 16 residues.

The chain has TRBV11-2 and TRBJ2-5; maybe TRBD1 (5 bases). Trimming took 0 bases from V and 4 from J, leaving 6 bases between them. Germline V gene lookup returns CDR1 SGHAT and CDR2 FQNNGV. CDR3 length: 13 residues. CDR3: CASSLERGETQYF. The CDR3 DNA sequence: TGTGCCAGCAGCTTAGAAAGGGGAGAGACCCAGTACTTC.

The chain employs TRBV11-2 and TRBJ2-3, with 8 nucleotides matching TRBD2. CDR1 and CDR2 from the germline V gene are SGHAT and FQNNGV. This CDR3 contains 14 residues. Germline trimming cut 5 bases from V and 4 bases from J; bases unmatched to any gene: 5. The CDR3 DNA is TGTGCCAGCAGCCCGGGGGGGGGCCCAGATACGCAGTATTTT. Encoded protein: CASSPGGGPDTQYF.

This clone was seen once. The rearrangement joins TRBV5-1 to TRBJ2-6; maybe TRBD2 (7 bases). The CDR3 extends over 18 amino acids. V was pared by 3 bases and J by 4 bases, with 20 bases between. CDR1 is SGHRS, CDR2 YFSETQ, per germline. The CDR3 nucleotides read TGCGCCAGCAGCTCCGGGAGGAGGGGACAAGCAGGGGCCAACGTCCTGACTTTC. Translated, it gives CASSSGRRGQAGANVLTF.

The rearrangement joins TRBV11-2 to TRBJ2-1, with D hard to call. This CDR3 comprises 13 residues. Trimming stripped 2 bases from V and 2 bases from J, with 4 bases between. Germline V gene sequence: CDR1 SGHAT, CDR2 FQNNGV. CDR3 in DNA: TGTGCCAGCAGCTTAAAGCCCTACAATGAGCAGTTCTTC. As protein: CASSLKPYNEQFF.

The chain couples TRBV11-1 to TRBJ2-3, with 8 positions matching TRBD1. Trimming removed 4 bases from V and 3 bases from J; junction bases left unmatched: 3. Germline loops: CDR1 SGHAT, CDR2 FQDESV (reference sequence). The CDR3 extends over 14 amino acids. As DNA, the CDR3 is TGTGCCAGCAGCTCCCGGGACAGGACAGATACGCAGTATTTT. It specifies CASSSRDRTDTQYF.

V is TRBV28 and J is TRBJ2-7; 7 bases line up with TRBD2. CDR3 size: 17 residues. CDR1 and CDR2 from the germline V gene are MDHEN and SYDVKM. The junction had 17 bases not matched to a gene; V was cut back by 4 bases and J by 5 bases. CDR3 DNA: TGTGCCAGCAGTTCCCCCTCCGGGAGGTTGTGGGGGGACGAGCAGTACTTC. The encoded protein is CASSSPSGRLWGDEQYF.

CDR3 coding DNA: TGCAGCGTTCCGGACCGCGGGACCCAGTACTTC. It translates to CSVPDRGTQYF. The chain recombines TRBV29-1 with TRBJ2-5, with D uncertain. V gave up 5 bases and J gave up 7 bases, with 11 bases separating them. The CDR3 contains 11 residues. Germline V lookup: CDR1 SQVTM, CDR2 ANQGSEA.

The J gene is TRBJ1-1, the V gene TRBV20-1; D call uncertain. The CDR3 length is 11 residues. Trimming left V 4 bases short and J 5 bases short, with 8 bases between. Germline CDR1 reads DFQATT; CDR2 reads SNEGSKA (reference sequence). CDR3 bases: TGCAGTGCTACTCGACGGACTGAAGCTTTCTTT. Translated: CSATRRTEAFF.

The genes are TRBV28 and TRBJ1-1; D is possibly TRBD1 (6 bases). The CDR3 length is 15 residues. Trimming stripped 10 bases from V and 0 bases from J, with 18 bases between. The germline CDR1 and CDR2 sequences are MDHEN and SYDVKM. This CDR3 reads CAIQRGGSLNTEAFF. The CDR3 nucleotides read TGTGCCATTCAACGGGGGGGCAGCTTGAACACTGAAGCTTTCTTT.

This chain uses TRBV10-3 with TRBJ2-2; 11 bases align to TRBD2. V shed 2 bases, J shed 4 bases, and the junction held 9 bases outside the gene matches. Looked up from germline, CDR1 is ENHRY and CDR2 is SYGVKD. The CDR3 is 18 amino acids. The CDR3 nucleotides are TGTGCCATCAGTGAGGTAGCGGGGGGGCGATTACCCACCGGGGAGCTGTTTTTT. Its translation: CAISEVAGGRLPTGELFF.

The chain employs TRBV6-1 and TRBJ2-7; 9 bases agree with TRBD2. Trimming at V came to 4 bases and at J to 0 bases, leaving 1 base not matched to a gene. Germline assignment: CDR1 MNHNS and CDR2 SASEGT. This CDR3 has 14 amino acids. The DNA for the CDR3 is TGTGCCAGCAGTGTAGCGGGGGACTCCTACGAGCAGTACTTC. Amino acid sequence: CASSVAGDSYEQYF.

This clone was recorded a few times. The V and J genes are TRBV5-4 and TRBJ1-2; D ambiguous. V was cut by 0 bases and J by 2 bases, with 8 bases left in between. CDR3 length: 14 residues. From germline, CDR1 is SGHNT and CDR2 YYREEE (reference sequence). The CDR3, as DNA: TGTGCCAGCAGCTTGGTGGGTCGGAACTATGGCTACACCTTC. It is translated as CASSLVGRNYGYTF.

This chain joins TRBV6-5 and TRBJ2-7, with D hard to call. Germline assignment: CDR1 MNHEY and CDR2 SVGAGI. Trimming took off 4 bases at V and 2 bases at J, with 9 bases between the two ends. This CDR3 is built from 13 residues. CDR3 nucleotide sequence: TGTGCCAGCAGTTTATACACCGCCTACGAGCAGTACTTC. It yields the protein CASSLYTAYEQYF.

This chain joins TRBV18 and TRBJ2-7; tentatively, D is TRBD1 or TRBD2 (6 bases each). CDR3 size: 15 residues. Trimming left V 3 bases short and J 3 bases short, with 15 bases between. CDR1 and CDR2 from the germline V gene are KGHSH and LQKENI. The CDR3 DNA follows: TGTGCCAGCTCACCCCCCGGGGGCGGAGGCTACGAGCAGTACTTC. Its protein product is CASSPPGGGGYEQYF.

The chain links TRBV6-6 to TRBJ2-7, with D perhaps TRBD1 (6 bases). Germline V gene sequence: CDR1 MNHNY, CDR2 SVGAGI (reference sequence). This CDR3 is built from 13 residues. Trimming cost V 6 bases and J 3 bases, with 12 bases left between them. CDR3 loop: CASSSGQFYEQYF. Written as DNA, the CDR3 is TGTGCCAGCAGCTCTGGACAGTTCTACGAGCAGTACTTC.

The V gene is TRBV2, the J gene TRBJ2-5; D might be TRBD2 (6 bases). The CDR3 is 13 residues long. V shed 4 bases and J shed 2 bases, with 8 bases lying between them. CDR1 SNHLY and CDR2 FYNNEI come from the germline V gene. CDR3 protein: CASSGDLQETQYF. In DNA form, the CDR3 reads TGTGCCAGCAGTGGGGACTTGCAAGAGACCCAGTACTTC. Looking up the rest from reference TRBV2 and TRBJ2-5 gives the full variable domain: EPEVTQTPSHQVTQMGQEVILRCVPISNHLYFYWYRQILGQKVEFLVSFYNNEISEKSEIFDDQFSVERPDGSNFTLKIRSTKLEDSAMYFCASSGDLQETQYFGPGTRLLVL.

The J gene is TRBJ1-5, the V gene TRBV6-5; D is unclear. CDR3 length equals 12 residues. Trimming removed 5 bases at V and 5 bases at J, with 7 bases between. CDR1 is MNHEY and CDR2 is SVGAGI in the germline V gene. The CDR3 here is CASSKFHQPQHF. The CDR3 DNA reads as TGTGCCAGCAGTAAGTTCCATCAGCCCCAGCATTTT.

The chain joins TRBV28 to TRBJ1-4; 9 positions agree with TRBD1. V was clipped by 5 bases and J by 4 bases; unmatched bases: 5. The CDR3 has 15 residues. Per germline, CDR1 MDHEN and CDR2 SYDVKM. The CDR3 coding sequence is TGTGCCAGCAGTGTACCGGGACAGGGTAATGAAAAACTGTTTTTT. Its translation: CASSVPGQGNEKLFF.

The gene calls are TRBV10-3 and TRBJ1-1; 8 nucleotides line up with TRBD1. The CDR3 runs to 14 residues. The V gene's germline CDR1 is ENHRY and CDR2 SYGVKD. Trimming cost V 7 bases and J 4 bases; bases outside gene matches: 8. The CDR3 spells CAIIRGPVGTEAFF. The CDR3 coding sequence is TGTGCCATCATCAGGGGGCCGGTAGGCACTGAAGCTTTCTTT.

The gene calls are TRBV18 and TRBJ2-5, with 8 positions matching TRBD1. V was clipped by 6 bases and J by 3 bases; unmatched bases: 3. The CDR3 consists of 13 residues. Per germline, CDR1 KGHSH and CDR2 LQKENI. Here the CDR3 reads CASSGQVEETQYF. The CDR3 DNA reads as TGTGCCAGCTCGGGACAGGTTGAAGAGACCCAGTACTTC.

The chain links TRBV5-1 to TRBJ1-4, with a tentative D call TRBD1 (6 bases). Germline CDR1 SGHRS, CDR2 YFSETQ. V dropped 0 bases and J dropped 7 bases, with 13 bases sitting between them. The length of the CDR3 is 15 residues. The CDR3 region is CASSLDTGSGEKLFF. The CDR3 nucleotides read TGCGCCAGCAGCTTGGATACAGGGAGTGGTGAAAAACTGTTTTTT.

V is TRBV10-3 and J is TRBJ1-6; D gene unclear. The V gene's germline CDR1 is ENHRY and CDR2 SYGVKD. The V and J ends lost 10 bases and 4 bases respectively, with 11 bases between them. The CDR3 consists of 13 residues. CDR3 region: CATTELYNSPLHF. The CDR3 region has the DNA TGTGCCACGACGGAGCTTTATAATTCACCCCTCCACTTT.